This entry lists 3 T cell receptor beta chains sequenced from one sample in a study of T cell repertoires in cytomegalovirus infection (dated by TCRdb to the late 2010s). Their target antigens are unknown. Sequencing used an Illumina HiSeq 1500. TCRdb cleaned the public reads at Q25 with fastp, built clones with MiXCR and kept in-frame beta chains. Rows merge per CDR3 protein into single entries with the most common DNA and genes. In all, the sample holds around 110,000 distinct CDR3 sequences, and around 10% of those were seen once. In total, the top ten clones hold 30% to 40% of the sample. The sequenced sample consisted of PBMCs, sequenced either directly or after in vitro stimulation (not recorded which). These receptors were obtained from a human donor in good health (CMV status not recorded). Some clones in this sample may be carry-over from other donors' samples.

This clonotype was detected only once. The V and J genes are TRBV7-9 and TRBJ2-5; maybe TRBD1 (5 bases). This CDR3 is 15 amino acids long. Germline V gene sequence: CDR1 SEHNR, CDR2 FQNEAQ (reference sequence). The V end was cut by 5 bases, the J end by 5 bases, with 18 bases between. CDR3 DNA sequence: TGTGCCAGCAGCCCTAAGACAGCCGCTCAGGAGACCCAGTACTTC. Its protein is CASSPKTAAQETQYF. Drawing the rest from reference TRBV7-9 and TRBJ2-5, the complete variable domain is DTGVSQNPRHKITKRGQNVTFRCDPISEHNRLYWYRQTLGQGPEFLTYFQNEAQLEKSRLLSDRFSAERPKGSFSTLEIQRTEQGDSAMYLCASSPKTAAQETQYFGPGTRLLVL.

The gene calls are TRBV5-5 and TRBJ1-2; D might be TRBD1 (5 bases). V was cut by 5 bases and J by 3 bases, with 14 bases left in between. Per germline, CDR1 SGHKS and CDR2 YYEKEE (reference sequence). The CDR3 totals 14 residues. CDR3 in DNA: TGTGCCAGCAGGCCGGATGGGACCTACTATGGCTACACCTTC. Protein product: CASRPDGTYYGYTF.

This clonotype was found many times. The chain employs TRBV5-1 and TRBJ2-2; D gene uncertain. This CDR3 contains 15 residues. The germline V gene has CDR1 SGHRS and CDR2 YFSETQ. The V and J ends lost 0 bases and 0 bases respectively, with 6 bases between them. CDR3 amino acids: CASSLGPANTGELFF. The CDR3 nucleotides are TGCGCCAGCAGCTTGGGCCCCGCGAACACCGGGGAGCTGTTTTTT.